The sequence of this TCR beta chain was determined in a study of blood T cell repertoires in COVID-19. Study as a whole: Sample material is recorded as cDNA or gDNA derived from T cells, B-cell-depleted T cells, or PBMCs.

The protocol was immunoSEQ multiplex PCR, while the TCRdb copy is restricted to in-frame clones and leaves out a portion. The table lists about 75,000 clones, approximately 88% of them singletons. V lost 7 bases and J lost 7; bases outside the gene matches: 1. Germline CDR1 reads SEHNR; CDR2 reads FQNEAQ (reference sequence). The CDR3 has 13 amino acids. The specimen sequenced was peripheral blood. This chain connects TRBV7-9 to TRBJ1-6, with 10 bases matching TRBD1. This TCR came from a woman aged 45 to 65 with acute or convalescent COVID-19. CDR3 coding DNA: TGTGCCAGCACGGGACAGGGGAATTCACCCCTCCACTTT. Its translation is CASTGQGNSPLHF.